These 24 T cell receptor beta chains share one sample of origin, sequenced in a study of coeliac disease. The protocol was immunoSEQ multiplex PCR, while the TCRdb copy is restricted to in-frame clones and leaves out a portion. The table records fewer than 9,500 clones, 67% of them present only once. Sequenced input: lamina propria lymphocytes from the gut. These receptor sequences come from an older woman with celiac disease.

This chain uses TRBV6-1 with TRBJ2-5; 9 bases agree with TRBD1. Trimming cost V 6 bases and J 5 bases; bases outside gene matches: 7. The CDR3 consists of 14 residues. Germline V gives CDR1 MNHNS, CDR2 SASEGT. The CDR3: CASSRDRARETQYF. The CDR3 region has the DNA TGTGCCAGCAGCCGGGACAGGGCCCGCGAGACCCAGTACTTC.

The chain recombines TRBV6-5 with TRBJ2-7; 10 bases align to TRBD2. CDR3 length: 15 residues. The germline V gene encodes CDR1 MNHEY and CDR2 SVGAGI. The V and J ends lost 6 bases and 3 bases, in that order; junction bases with no gene match: 8. The CDR3 bases are TGTGCCAGCAGGCCCACCGGGACTAGCGTCTACGAGCAGTACTTC. It codes for CASRPTGTSVYEQYF.

The J gene is TRBJ2-5, the V gene TRBV4-3; a weak D match, TRBD1 (6 bases). The CDR3 loop spans 14 amino acids. Germline V gene data show CDR1 as LGHNA and CDR2 as YSLEER. V was shortened by 4 bases and J by 4 bases, with 13 bases between the two germline ends. For the CDR3, the DNA is TGCGCCAGCAGCCCGGACACAGGGAGAGAGACCCAGTACTTC. As protein: CASSPDTGRETQYF.

This clone was counted only a few times. CDR3 nucleotide sequence: TGTGCCAGCAGCTTAGTAGCAGACGAGCAGTACTTC. Its protein product is CASSLVADEQYF. The V and J genes are TRBV7-2 and TRBJ2-7, with D hard to call. The CDR3 runs 12 residues. Trimming shortened V by 1 base and J by 5 bases, and 6 bases separated the two germline ends. Germline V gives CDR1 SGHTA, CDR2 FQGNSA.

The V gene is TRBV5-1, the J gene TRBJ2-1, with a tentative D call TRBD2 (5 bases). CDR3 length: 18 amino acids. Trimming cost V 0 bases and J 0 bases, with 16 bases left between them. The V gene's germline CDR1 is SGHRS and CDR2 YFSETQ. DNA for the CDR3: TGCGCCAGCAGCTTGGTAGGGCAGGTGGGGAGCTCCTACAATGAGCAGTTCTTC. Translation gives CASSLVGQVGSSYNEQFF.

This clone has a handful of counts. The J gene is TRBJ2-1, the V gene TRBV5-4; 8 nucleotides match TRBD1. This CDR3 comprises 15 residues. With 4 bases clipped from V and 1 base from J, the junction kept 4 bases outside the gene matches. From germline, CDR1 is SGHNT and CDR2 YYREEE (reference sequence). The CDR3 sequence is CASSPRDRSYNEQFF. The CDR3 DNA is TGTGCCAGCAGCCCCCGGGACAGGTCCTACAATGAGCAGTTCTTC.

The chain joins TRBV6-5 to TRBJ2-1; TRBD1 matches 7 bases. CDR3 length: 15 amino acids. The germline V gene has CDR1 MNHEY and CDR2 SVGAGI. With 2 bases clipped from V and 7 bases from J, the junction kept 8 bases outside the gene matches. CDR3 amino acids: CASSYPLGRGNEQFF. The CDR3 DNA is TGTGCCAGCAGTTACCCTTTAGGCAGGGGGAATGAGCAGTTCTTC.

The chain links TRBV11-1 to TRBJ1-2; the D gene is possibly TRBD1 (6 bases). The V end lost 5 bases, the J end lost 0 bases, and 16 bases lay between the germline ends. The V gene's germline CDR1 is SGHAT and CDR2 FQDESV (reference sequence). The CDR3 totals 16 residues. The CDR3 region is CASSNVDRPTNYGYTF. CDR3 bases: TGTGCCAGCAGCAATGTGGACAGACCAACTAACTATGGCTACACCTTC.

The rearrangement joins TRBV7-3 to TRBJ2-3; the match to TRBD2 covers 8 bases. V was pared by 5 bases and J by 3 bases, with 16 bases of the junction left unmatched. This CDR3 is 18 amino acids long. Germline lookup yields CDR1 SGHTA and CDR2 FQGTGA. CDR3 nucleotides: TGTGCCAGCAGCCCCACCGGGAGCGGGGGCCGTAAGACAGATACGCAGTATTTT. Translated: CASSPTGSGGRKTDTQYF. The whole variable domain, filled in from reference TRBV7-3 and TRBJ2-3, reads GAGVSQTPSNKVTEKGKYVELRCDPISGHTALYWYRQSLGQGPEFLIYFQGTGAADDSGLPNDRFFAVRPEGSVSTLKIQRTERGDSAVYLCASSPTGSGGRKTDTQYFGPGTRLTVL.

The gene calls are TRBV6-6 and TRBJ2-5; TRBD2 matches at 11 bases. The J segment lost 5 bases and the V segment lost 2 bases, leaving 1 base of the junction unmatched. Germline CDR1 is MNHNY and CDR2 is SVGAGI (reference sequence). The CDR3 length is 14 residues. The CDR3 here is CASSYRTSGETQYF. The CDR3 DNA follows: TGTGCCAGCAGTTACCGGACTAGCGGGGAGACCCAGTACTTC.

The V call is TRBV20-1, the J call TRBJ2-7, with D tentatively TRBD2 (5 bases). This CDR3 is built from 11 residues. With 3 bases removed from V and 6 bases from J, the gap between germline ends came to 9 bases. Germline V gives CDR1 DFQATT, CDR2 SNEGSKA (reference sequence). CDR3 residues: CSARRAFEQYF. In DNA, the CDR3 is TGCAGTGCTAGGAGGGCTTTCGAGCAGTACTTC.

The chain has TRBV4-3 and TRBJ1-1; maybe TRBD1 (5 bases). The V gene's germline CDR1 is LGHNA and CDR2 YSLEER. This CDR3 is 13 amino acids long. Trimming stripped 6 bases from V and 7 bases from J, with 15 bases between. The CDR3 coding sequence is TGCGCCAGCAGTCTAACAGGAATAAGTGAAGCTTTCTTT. This gives the protein CASSLTGISEAFF.

This rearrangement joins TRBV6-5 to TRBJ1-3; 8 positions agree with TRBD1. The CDR3 spans 15 residues. V gave up 5 bases and J gave up 2 bases; unmatched junction bases: 5. CDR1 and CDR2 (germline): MNHEY, SVGAGI. CDR3 DNA: TGTGCCAGCAGTCCAATGACAGGGGCTGGAAACACCATATATTTT. As protein: CASSPMTGAGNTIYF.

The genes are TRBV5-1 and TRBJ1-2, with a weak D call TRBD1 (6 bases). V was shortened by 0 bases and J by 8 bases, with 17 bases between the two germline ends. Per the germline V gene, CDR1 is SGHRS and CDR2 is YFSETQ. The CDR3 is 15 amino acids. CDR3 in amino acids: CASSLEAQGRGGYTF. CDR3 DNA sequence: TGCGCCAGCAGCTTGGAGGCCCAGGGGAGAGGGGGCTACACCTTC.

The V and J genes are TRBV2 and TRBJ1-1; 8 bases match TRBD1. CDR1 and CDR2 (germline): SNHLY, FYNNEI. J was trimmed by 3 bases and V by 1 base; bases with no gene match: 4. There are 15 residues in the CDR3. CDR3 bases: TGTGCCAGCAGTGAAGGGGGGACAGGCCACACTGAAGCTTTCTTT. Encoded protein: CASSEGGTGHTEAFF.

V is TRBV6-5 and J is TRBJ2-2, with 11 bases lining up with TRBD1. The germline V gene has CDR1 MNHEY and CDR2 SVGAGI. The CDR3 spans 14 residues. Trimming took 8 bases from V and 6 from J; bases not matched to a gene: 5. Written as DNA, the CDR3 is TGTGCCAGCGCCGGGACAGGGGGTTCCGGGGAGCTGTTTTTT. It yields the protein CASAGTGGSGELFF.

This clone was detected only a few times. V is TRBV5-1 and J is TRBJ1-1; D gene ambiguous. CDR1 is SGHRS and CDR2 is YFSETQ in the germline V gene. This CDR3 is built from 15 residues. V lost 4 bases and J 0 bases, leaving 13 bases between the germline ends. The CDR3 DNA reads TGCGCCAGCAGCCGCGGAGAAGGTTTGAACACTGAAGCTTTCTTT. Translated: CASSRGEGLNTEAFF.

The CDR3 DNA is TGTGCCAGCAGTTTCCCGGGACAGGGGCTTTTGGTGAGCGGCTACACCTTC. Translating it yields CASSFPGQGLLVSGYTF. The chain employs TRBV7-2 and TRBJ1-2, with TRBD1 matching over 10 bases. Germline CDR1 and CDR2: SGHTA and FQGNSA. The CDR3 spans 17 residues. The junction had 18 bases not matched to a gene; V was cut back by 6 bases and J by 8 bases.

The J gene is TRBJ1-1, the V gene TRBV11-2; TRBD1 is a possible D gene (5 bases). CDR1 is SGHAT, CDR2 FQNNGV, per germline. The CDR3 loop spans 15 amino acids. The V end was cut by 5 bases, the J end by 7 bases, with 20 bases between. The CDR3 loop reads CASSIGWGGGFEAFF. DNA of the CDR3: TGTGCCAGCAGCATAGGATGGGGCGGAGGGTTTGAAGCTTTCTTT.

The CDR3 protein is CASRKGRGGADTQYF. CDR3 bases: TGTGCCAGCCGCAAGGGGCGGGGGGGGGCAGATACGCAGTATTTT. V and J are TRBV4-2 and TRBJ2-3, with 9 nucleotides matching TRBD2. This CDR3 contains 15 residues. The germline gives CDR1 LGHNA, CDR2 YNFKEQ. Unmatched junction bases numbered 10, after V lost 8 bases and J lost 4 bases.

Within the sample, this clone is medium-sized. V and J are TRBV4-3 and TRBJ2-3; TRBD2 agrees at 8 bases. Looked up from germline, CDR1 is LGHNA and CDR2 is YSLEER. This CDR3 comprises 14 residues. V dropped 2 bases and J dropped 6; count of bases not matched to a gene: 4. The CDR3 DNA follows: TGCGCCAGCAGCCAATTTAGCGGGGCCGATACGCAGTATTTT. Its translation is CASSQFSGADTQYF.

The V and J genes are TRBV18 and TRBJ2-1; 9 positions match TRBD2. This CDR3 region has 15 residues. From germline, CDR1 is KGHSH and CDR2 LQKENI. V lost 2 bases and J lost 8; bases outside the gene matches: 7. CDR3 in amino acids: CASSPWMRGGDEQFF. The CDR3 DNA sequence: TGTGCCAGCTCACCATGGATGCGGGGGGGCGATGAGCAGTTCTTC. The full variable domain, completed using reference TRBV18 and TRBJ2-1, is NAGVMQNPRHLVRRRGQEARLRCSPMKGHSHVYWYRQLPEEGLKFMVYLQKENIIDESGMPKERFSAEFPKEGPSILRIQQVVRGDSAAYFCASSPWMRGGDEQFFGPGTRLTVL.

CDR3: CASSAGGAKNIQYF. CDR3 nucleotide sequence: TGTGCCAGCAGTGCTGGCGGAGCCAAAAACATTCAGTACTTC. V and J are TRBV6-1 and TRBJ2-4; no reliable D call. The V gene's germline CDR1 is MNHNS and CDR2 SASEGT. V was shortened by 4 bases and J by 0 bases, with 7 bases between the two germline ends. CDR3 length equals 14 residues.

The chain couples TRBV18 to TRBJ2-1; no definite D call. From germline, CDR1 is KGHSH and CDR2 LQKENI. The CDR3 covers 14 residues. V lost 2 bases, J lost 7 bases, and 12 bases lay in between. CDR3 in amino acids: CASSPSTHSNEQFF. For the CDR3, the DNA is TGTGCCAGCTCACCATCTACGCATTCTAATGAGCAGTTCTTC.